This record concerns one T cell receptor (beta chain) sequence. Its antigen is as yet unknown. CDR1 and CDR2 from the germline V gene are MNHNS and SASEGT. V dropped 6 bases and J dropped 3 bases, with 14 bases sitting between them. This CDR3 comprises 14 residues. The data were obtained in a study of CD8 T cells in ankylosing spondylitis. Findings and limits, study-wide: It appeared that ankylosing spondylitis blood was characterized by a TCR beta motif of about 8 highly homologous variants.

Quantitative 5'-RACE with molecular barcodes generated TCR beta libraries. MiXCR, applied by TCRdb to the 5' RACE reads, yields one record per CDR3 protein. The sample carries 750,000 to 850,000 distinct CDR3 sequences, roughly 10% recorded once. Sequencing was carried out using blood, either unsorted or a sorted T cell fraction (not recorded which). This sequence joins TRBV6-1 and TRBJ2-5; D uncertain. The sequence derives from a male donor with ankylosing spondylitis. CDR3 amino acids: CASSPTPCEETQYF. CDR3 nucleotide sequence: TGTGCCAGCAGCCCAACCCCCTGTGAAGAGACCCAGTACTTC.